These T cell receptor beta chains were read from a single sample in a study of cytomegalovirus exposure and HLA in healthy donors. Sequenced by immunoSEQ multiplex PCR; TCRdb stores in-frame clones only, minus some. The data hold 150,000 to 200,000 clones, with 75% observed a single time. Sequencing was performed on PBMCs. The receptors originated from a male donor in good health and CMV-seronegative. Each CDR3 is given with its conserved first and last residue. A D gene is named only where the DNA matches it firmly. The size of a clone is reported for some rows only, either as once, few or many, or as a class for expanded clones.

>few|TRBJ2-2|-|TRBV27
CASSLNGGTGELFF
TGTGCCAGCAGTTTAAACGGGGGCACCGGGGAGCTGTTTTTT
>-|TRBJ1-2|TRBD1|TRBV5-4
CASSSRGQEDYGYTF
TGTGCCAGCAGCTCTCGAGGACAGGAGGACTATGGCTACACCTTC
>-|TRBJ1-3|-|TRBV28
CASILGEGNTIYF
TGTGCCAGCATCCTCGGGGAAGGGAACACCATATATTTT
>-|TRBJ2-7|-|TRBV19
CASSPREGYEQYF
TGTGCCAGTAGTCCCCGAGAGGGCTACGAGCAGTACTTC
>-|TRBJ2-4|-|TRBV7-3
CASRSNGKNIQYF
TGTGCCAGCAGGTCTAATGGCAAAAACATTCAGTACTTC
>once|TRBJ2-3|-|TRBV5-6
CASSLWEDTQYF
TGTGCCAGCAGCTTGTGGGAGGATACGCAGTATTTT
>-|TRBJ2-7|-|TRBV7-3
CASSSGEGGEQYF
TGTGCCAGCAGCTCAGGGGAGGGGGGCGAGCAGTACTTC
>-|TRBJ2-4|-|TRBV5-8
CASSSVAPDKNIQYF
TGTGCCAGCAGCTCGGTAGCACCTGACAAAAACATTCAGTACTTC
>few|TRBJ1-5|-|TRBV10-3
CAISEGANQPQHF
TGTGCCATCAGTGAGGGAGCGAATCAGCCCCAGCATTTT
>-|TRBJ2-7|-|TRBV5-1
CASSFDDSYEQYF
TGCGCCAGCAGCTTTGATGACAGCTACGAGCAGTACTTC
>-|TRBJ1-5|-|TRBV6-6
CASSYSRTGRNQPQHF
TGTGCCAGCAGTTACTCGAGAACAGGGCGCAATCAGCCCCAGCATTTT
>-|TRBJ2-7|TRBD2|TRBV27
CASSPSTGTSRNEQYF
TGTGCCAGCAGTCCGTCAACCGGGACTAGTCGGAACGAGCAGTACTTC
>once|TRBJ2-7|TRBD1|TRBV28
CASSFLQGALLYEQYF
TGTGCCAGCAGTTTCCTCCAGGGGGCGCTTCTATACGAGCAGTACTTC
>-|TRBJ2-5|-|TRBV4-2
CASSQSLLQETQYF
TGTGCCAGCAGCCAATCCCTTCTCCAAGAGACCCAGTACTTC
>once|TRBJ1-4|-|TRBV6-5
CASRRRTATNEKLFF
TGTGCCAGCAGACGCCGGACAGCAACTAATGAAAAACTGTTTTTT
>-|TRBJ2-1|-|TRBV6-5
CASSYTDRLHTEFF
TGTGCCAGCAGTTATACAGACAGGTTACATACTGAGTTCTTC
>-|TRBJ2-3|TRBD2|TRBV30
CAWSPGGLAADTQYF
TGTGCCTGGAGCCCGGGGGGACTAGCGGCAGATACGCAGTATTTT
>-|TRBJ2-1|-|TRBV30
CAWSRRWEQFF
TGTGCCTGGAGCAGGAGGTGGGAGCAGTTCTTC
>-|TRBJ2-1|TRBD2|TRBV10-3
CAISVGGSGHEQFF
TGTGCCATCAGTGTGGGCGGGAGTGGACATGAGCAGTTCTTC
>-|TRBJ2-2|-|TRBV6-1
CASSEGRYTGELFF
TGTGCCAGCAGTGAAGGTCGGTACACCGGGGAGCTGTTTTTT
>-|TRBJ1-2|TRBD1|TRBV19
CASSITGGYGYTF
TGTGCCAGTAGTATAACAGGGGGGTATGGCTACACCTTC
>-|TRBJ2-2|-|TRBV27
CASSLQGFGELFF
TGTGCCAGCAGTTTGCAGGGGTTCGGGGAGCTGTTTTTT
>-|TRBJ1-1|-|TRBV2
CASRRQPGVNTEAFF
TGTGCCAGCCGTAGACAGCCCGGAGTGAACACTGAAGCTTTCTTT
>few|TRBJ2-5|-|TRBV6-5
CASNRGGVPQETQYF
TGTGCCAGCAACCGGGGAGGCGTCCCGCAAGAGACCCAGTACTTC
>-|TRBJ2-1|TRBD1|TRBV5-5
CASSQRDRTYNEQFF
TGTGCCAGCAGTCAACGGGACAGGACGTACAATGAGCAGTTCTTC
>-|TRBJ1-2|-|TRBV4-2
CASSPPAGTELYGYTF
TGTGCCAGCAGCCCCCCCGCCGGGACTGAGCTGTATGGCTACACCTTC
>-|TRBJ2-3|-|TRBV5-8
CASSSWQTQYF
TGTGCCAGCAGCTCCTGGCAAACGCAGTATTTT
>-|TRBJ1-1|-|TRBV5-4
CASSLQANTEAFF
TGTGCCAGCAGCTTGCAAGCGAACACTGAAGCTTTCTTT
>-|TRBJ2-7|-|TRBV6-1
CASSSQTRTIEQYF
TGTGCCAGCAGTTCTCAAACGAGGACAATCGAGCAGTACTTC
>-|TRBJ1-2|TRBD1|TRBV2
CASRKGQAIYGYTF
TGTGCCAGCAGGAAAGGACAGGCGATCTATGGCTACACCTTC
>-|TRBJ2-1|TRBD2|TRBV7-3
CASSLKASGGVEQFF
TGTGCCAGCAGCTTAAAGGCTAGCGGGGGTGTTGAGCAGTTCTTC
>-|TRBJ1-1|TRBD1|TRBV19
CASSIWDSNTEAFF
TGTGCCAGTAGTATTTGGGACAGCAACACTGAAGCTTTCTTT
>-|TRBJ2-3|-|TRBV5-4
CASSFRQVTDTQYF
TGTGCCAGCAGCTTTCGACAGGTCACAGATACGCAGTATTTT
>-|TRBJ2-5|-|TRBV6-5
CASSYSRTRQETQYF
TGTGCCAGCAGTTACTCGCGGACAAGGCAAGAGACCCAGTACTTC
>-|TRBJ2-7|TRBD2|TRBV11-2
CASSLEAGGEQYF
TGTGCCAGCAGCTTAGAAGCGGGAGGCGAGCAGTACTTC
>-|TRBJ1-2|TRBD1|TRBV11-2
CASSLVGTGVNYGYTF
TGTGCCAGCAGCTTAGTCGGGACAGGAGTCAACTATGGCTACACCTTC
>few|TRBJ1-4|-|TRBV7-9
CASSLDFATNEKLFF
TGTGCCAGCAGCTTAGATTTCGCAACTAATGAAAAACTGTTTTTT
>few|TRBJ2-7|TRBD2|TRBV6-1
CASSGKGLAVYEQYF
TGTGCCAGCAGTGGAAAGGGACTAGCTGTCTACGAGCAGTACTTC
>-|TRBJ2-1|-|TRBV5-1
CASRTGHTSSYNEQFF
TGCGCCAGCAGGACGGGACACACGAGCTCCTACAATGAGCAGTTCTTC
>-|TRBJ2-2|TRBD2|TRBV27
CASSLGTRNTGELFF
TGTGCCAGCAGTTTAGGGACTAGAAACACCGGGGAGCTGTTTTTT